This TCR beta chain was sequenced during a study of spatial heterogeneity in lung cancer (dated by TCRdb to the late 2010s). Notes on the research overall: More beta-chain than alpha-chain transcripts were consistently detected, likely reflecting higher beta-chain transcript abundance. In the raw uncorrected reads, each unique combination of TCR and UMI appeared more than ten times on average. In non-small cell lung cancer, the study quantitatively compared TCR alpha and beta repertoires across several tumor regions, matched nontumor lung, and blood. Nonsynonymous mutation counts, determined by whole-exome sequencing of tumor tissue, were related to TCR repertoire features. Both alpha and beta chains were TCR-sequenced in 200 to 250 tumor regions, around 65 matched nontumor lung samples and around 54 PBMC samples obtained at surgery. What the work shows at the level of the full study, not this receptor alone: Ubiquitous expanded tumor TCRs showed up in blood more often at tumor resection than at routine follow-up. Additional single-cell paired TCR alpha and beta sequencing was considered necessary to confirm, at a functional level, the hypothesis that regional TCRs recognize regional mutations.

There are a few counts of this clonotype. Its recognized antigen is unknown. Base qualities are not recorded, but no much larger clone differs from it by a single base. The germline V and J ends show losses of 3 bases and 5 bases respectively, and no gene match explains 5 bases of the junction. The CDR3, cysteine through phenylalanine, is 16 amino acids long. Only the CDR3 portion is preserved as DNA: 48 bases, with reading frame beginning at the first base. CDR1 LNHDA and CDR2 SQIVND are derived from the germline V gene (reference sequence). This specimen's time point label, per the study, means: sample taken at primary tumor resection. TCR sequencing used whole RNA extracted from tumor and nontumor lung tissue, or from cryopreserved PBMC samples, without cell sorting. Donors were around 69 patients with early-stage, untreated non-small cell lung cancer from the lung TRACERx cohort. A patient was chosen for TCR sequencing only when enough RNA was available from at least two tumor regions.

Libraries were made using 5' RACE. Instrument on record: NextSeq 500. To allow correction of PCR and sequencing errors, the TCR library protocol tagged every TCR cDNA molecule with a unique molecular identifier. Under the source paper's analysis protocol: TCR identification, UMI-based error correction and CDR3 extraction were all carried out with Decombinator tools. TCRs above a frequency of 2 per 1,000, corresponding to the top 1% of the tumor frequency distribution, were defined as expanded. Each repertoire was subsampled 100 times to 5,000 TCRs, after which Renyi diversity was computed with the R vegan package. CDR3 similarity networks were built from amino acid triplet string-kernel similarity, with CDR3s being connected when pairwise similarity was above 0.82. TCRdb handled the public reads itself, with Q25 trimming in fastp and clone calling in MiXCR, and kept productive beta chains. One record per CDR3 amino acid sequence lists the most common genes and DNA. The V and J calls, along with clone size, are taken from TCRdb and not from the paper's own processing. Within this sample are just under 95,000 distinct CDR3 sequences, with about an eighth of them counted one time only. About 38% of the sample lies in the top ten.

The sequencing here drew on PBMCs, taken at surgery. The sequence was collected from a male donor with early-stage non-small cell lung cancer. This sequence uses TRBV19 and TRBJ2-2; 11 nucleotides in the junction match TRBD1. CDR3 region: CASSIFGTGGTGELFF. The sequence in DNA is TGTGCCAGTAGTATTTTCGGGACAGGGGGGACCGGGGAGCTGTTTTTT. Reference TRBV19 and TRBJ2-2 proteins supply the regions before and after the CDR3; the full variable domain is: DGGITQSPKYLFRKEGQNVTLSCEQNLNHDAMYWYRQDPGQGLRLIYYSQIVNDFQKGDIAEGYSVSREKKESFPLTVTSAQKNPTAFYLCASSIFGTGGTGELFFGEGSRLTVL.